This is a list of T cell receptor beta chains from one sample in a study of regulatory T cells in long-lasting Graves disease. TCRdb passed the multiplex PCR reads through MiXCR, listing each CDR3 protein once. This table holds 400,000 to 600,000 distinct CDR3 sequences, 20% to 25% found once. Material: peripheral blood mononuclear cells (PBMCs), obtained when the disease was refractory, from a patient treated with antithyroid drugs. These receptor sequences come from a female donor with Graves disease. Each CDR3 is given with its conserved first and last residue. The D gene is left open where the match is weak. Expanded clones get a size class; other rows say once, few or many, or leave the size out.

d_call: TRBD1; j_call: TRBJ2-3; v_call: TRBV5-1; clone_size: .; cdr3_aa: CASQTGTGTDTQYF; cdr3_nt: TGCGCCAGCCAAACCGGGACAGGGACAGATACGCAGTATTTT
d_call: .; j_call: TRBJ2-6; v_call: TRBV28; clone_size: many; cdr3_aa: CASRGPGANVLTF; cdr3_nt: TGTGCCAGCAGGGGGCCCGGGGCCAACGTCCTGACTTTC
d_call: TRBD2; j_call: TRBJ2-5; v_call: TRBV20-1; clone_size: few; cdr3_aa: CSAGRGRGGEETQYF; cdr3_nt: TGCAGTGCTGGGAGGGGGCGGGGGGGCGAAGAGACCCAGTACTTC
d_call: .; j_call: TRBJ2-2; v_call: TRBV5-1; clone_size: .; cdr3_aa: CASRGAGAWTGELFF; cdr3_nt: TGCGCCAGCAGAGGAGCAGGGGCCTGGACCGGGGAGCTGTTTTTT
d_call: TRBD2; j_call: TRBJ2-5; v_call: TRBV7-2; clone_size: many; cdr3_aa: CASSLYYTLAGGPGETQYF; cdr3_nt: TGTGCCAGCAGCTTATACTACACCTTAGCGGGGGGACCGGGAGAGACCCAGTACTTC
d_call: .; j_call: TRBJ2-7; v_call: TRBV28; clone_size: few; cdr3_aa: CASSPVGGPPDEQYF; cdr3_nt: TGTGCCAGCAGTCCAGTCGGGGGACCGCCCGACGAGCAGTACTTC
d_call: .; j_call: TRBJ1-2; v_call: TRBV28; clone_size: .; cdr3_aa: CASSLMGARGYTF; cdr3_nt: TGTGCCAGCAGTTTAATGGGGGCACGCGGCTACACCTTC
d_call: .; j_call: TRBJ1-5; v_call: TRBV2; clone_size: few; cdr3_aa: CASSRQFRSQHF; cdr3_nt: TGTGCCAGCAGTCGACAGTTTAGGTCCCAGCATTTT
d_call: TRBD1; j_call: TRBJ1-1; v_call: TRBV2; clone_size: many; cdr3_aa: CASSEQGEGNTEAFF; cdr3_nt: TGTGCCAGCAGTGAACAGGGGGAGGGGAACACTGAAGCTTTCTTT
d_call: TRBD1; j_call: TRBJ1-1; v_call: TRBV27; clone_size: .; cdr3_aa: CASSFTQGDTEAFF; cdr3_nt: TGTGCCAGCAGTTTCACTCAGGGGGACACTGAAGCTTTCTTT
d_call: .; j_call: TRBJ2-2; v_call: TRBV28; clone_size: many; cdr3_aa: CASRPTDLNTGELFF; cdr3_nt: TGTGCCAGCAGGCCAACAGATCTGAACACCGGGGAGCTGTTTTTT
d_call: .; j_call: TRBJ2-7; v_call: TRBV11-2; clone_size: many; cdr3_aa: CASSGTASFSAEQYF; cdr3_nt: TGTGCCAGCAGCGGGACCGCCTCTTTCAGTGCCGAGCAGTACTTC
d_call: .; j_call: TRBJ1-1; v_call: TRBV11-3; clone_size: many; cdr3_aa: CASSPLVPEHEAFF; cdr3_nt: TGTGCCAGCAGCCCCCTCGTACCCGAACATGAAGCTTTCTTT
d_call: .; j_call: TRBJ1-1; v_call: TRBV20-1; clone_size: few; cdr3_aa: CSAKTSGLELTEAFF; cdr3_nt: TGCAGTGCTAAGACGAGCGGGCTCGAGCTCACTGAAGCTTTCTTT
d_call: TRBD1; j_call: TRBJ2-2; v_call: TRBV12-3/TRBV12-4; clone_size: once; cdr3_aa: CASSPSPGQGNTGELFF; cdr3_nt: TGTGCCAGCAGTCCAAGCCCGGGACAGGGCAACACCGGGGAGCTGTTTTTT
d_call: .; j_call: TRBJ2-2; v_call: TRBV7-9; clone_size: .; cdr3_aa: CASSRVDLAWELFF; cdr3_nt: TGTGCCAGCAGCAGGGTCGATTTGGCGTGGGAGCTGTTTTTT
d_call: .; j_call: TRBJ1-1; v_call: TRBV3-1; clone_size: .; cdr3_aa: CASSQERTTNTEAFF; cdr3_nt: TGTGCCAGCAGCCAAGAAAGGACAACAAACACTGAAGCTTTCTTT
d_call: .; j_call: TRBJ2-5; v_call: TRBV7-8; clone_size: many; cdr3_aa: CASSLGGPGETQYF; cdr3_nt: TGTGCCAGCAGCTTAGGAGGGCCGGGGGAGACCCAGTACTTC
d_call: .; j_call: TRBJ2-4; v_call: TRBV7-9; clone_size: .; cdr3_aa: CASSFAWGPVSKNIQYF; cdr3_nt: TGTGCCAGCAGCTTCGCCTGGGGGCCGGTGTCCAAAAACATTCAGTACTTC
d_call: .; j_call: TRBJ2-7; v_call: TRBV11-3; clone_size: many; cdr3_aa: CASSLVQDVYAQYF; cdr3_nt: TGTGCCAGCAGCTTAGTGCAAGACGTCTACGCGCAGTACTTC
d_call: TRBD2; j_call: TRBJ2-7; v_call: TRBV30; clone_size: .; cdr3_aa: CAWSYGLAGGWQYF; cdr3_nt: TGTGCCTGGAGTTACGGACTAGCGGGAGGATGGCAGTACTTC
d_call: .; j_call: TRBJ1-1; v_call: TRBV20-1; clone_size: many; cdr3_aa: CSARVGSYRTEAFF; cdr3_nt: TGCAGTGCTAGAGTCGGCTCATATAGGACTGAAGCTTTCTTT
d_call: TRBD1; j_call: TRBJ1-2; v_call: TRBV19; clone_size: .; cdr3_aa: CASTSLGTGGYGYTF; cdr3_nt: TGTGCCAGTACATCCTTGGGGACAGGGGGCTATGGCTACACCTTC
d_call: .; j_call: TRBJ1-2; v_call: TRBV20-1; clone_size: .; cdr3_aa: CSARTLYGYTF; cdr3_nt: TGCAGTGCTAGGACCCTCTATGGCTACACCTTC
d_call: .; j_call: TRBJ2-2; v_call: TRBV27; clone_size: many; cdr3_aa: CASSLGDTGELFF; cdr3_nt: TGTGCCAGCAGTTTAGGAGACACCGGGGAGCTGTTTTTT
d_call: .; j_call: TRBJ2-5; v_call: TRBV9; clone_size: few; cdr3_aa: CASSVATGMGETQYF; cdr3_nt: TGTGCCAGCAGCGTAGCTACAGGGATGGGGGAGACCCAGTACTTC
d_call: .; j_call: TRBJ2-2; v_call: TRBV3-1; clone_size: .; cdr3_aa: CASSQVGETGELFF; cdr3_nt: TGTGCCAGCAGCCAAGTCGGGGAGACCGGGGAGCTGTTTTTT
d_call: .; j_call: TRBJ2-7; v_call: TRBV7-9; clone_size: .; cdr3_aa: CASSFQGGEQYF; cdr3_nt: TGTGCCAGCAGCTTCCAGGGGGGTGAGCAGTACTTC
d_call: .; j_call: TRBJ2-5; v_call: TRBV27; clone_size: many; cdr3_aa: CATSLSYSQETQYF; cdr3_nt: TGTGCCACCAGTTTATCATACTCCCAAGAGACCCAGTACTTC
d_call: TRBD1; j_call: TRBJ2-5; v_call: TRBV27; clone_size: many; cdr3_aa: CASSQGAGLQETQYF; cdr3_nt: TGTGCCAGTTCACAGGGGGCAGGTCTCCAAGAGACCCAGTACTTC
d_call: .; j_call: TRBJ1-2; v_call: TRBV5-6; clone_size: few; cdr3_aa: CASSWDTNYGYTF; cdr3_nt: TGTGCCAGCAGCTGGGACACTAACTATGGCTACACCTTC